What follows are 13 T cell receptor beta chains derived from one specimen sequenced in a study of T cells in Graves' hyperthyroidism and ophthalmopathy. What was amplified from RNA transcripts were TCR beta CDR3 regions. The HTBI primer set was used in a first-round RT-PCR of the TCR CDR3. TCRdb passed the multiplex PCR reads through MiXCR, listing each CDR3 protein once. The sample yields almost 250,000 distinct CDR3 sequences, approximately 23% seen once. Sequenced: blood. These TCRs come from a woman in her 40s with Graves' ophthalmopathy.

The chain couples TRBV30 to TRBJ1-1; 7 bases agree with TRBD1. The CDR3 spans 13 residues. Trimming took 7 bases from V and 1 from J; bases not matched to a gene: 6. Germline V lookup: CDR1 GTSNPN, CDR2 SVGIG (reference sequence). DNA of the CDR3: TGTGCCTTGGCGACAGGGACGAACACTGAAGCTTTCTTT. Amino acids: CALATGTNTEAFF.

At least ten counts were recorded for this clonotype. The rearrangement joins TRBV12-3 or TRBV12-4 to TRBJ1-1; D unresolved. V shed 3 bases and J shed 2 bases, with 7 bases lying between them. The CDR3 covers 13 residues. The CDR3 loop reads CASSLGFNTEAFF. The CDR3 DNA sequence: TGTGCCAGCAGTTTGGGGTTTAACACTGAAGCTTTCTTT.

This clonotype was counted ten times or more. The gene calls are TRBV20-1 and TRBJ2-5; the D is unclear. V was cut by 4 bases and J by 2 bases, with 11 bases left in between. The germline gives CDR1 DFQATT, CDR2 SNEGSKA (reference sequence). The CDR3 consists of 13 residues. The CDR3 DNA reads TGCAGTGCTACCGCCCCCCCTCAAGAGACCCAGTACTTC. It specifies CSATAPPQETQYF.

The rearrangement joins TRBV11-2 to TRBJ2-5; tentative D call: TRBD1 (6 bases). The CDR3 spans 15 residues. V was trimmed by 5 bases and J by 4 bases, leaving 17 bases between them. Germline V lookup: CDR1 SGHAT, CDR2 FQNNGV. The CDR3 spells CASSVQGLGVETQYF. CDR3 bases: TGTGCCAGCAGCGTACAGGGTCTAGGCGTAGAGACCCAGTACTTC.

This clonotype was observed many times. This rearrangement joins TRBV3-1 to TRBJ1-2; D unclear. Germline V gives CDR1 LGHDT, CDR2 YNNKEL (reference sequence). V was cut by 3 bases and J by 7 bases, with 18 bases left in between. The CDR3 consists of 15 residues. CDR3 sequence reads: CASSQRRGFSGGYTF. In DNA form, the CDR3 reads TGTGCCAGCAGCCAGAGACGGGGATTTTCTGGTGGCTACACCTTC.

This clonotype was counted many times. The gene calls are TRBV7-8 and TRBJ2-2, with D tentatively TRBD1 (7 bases). Looked up from germline, CDR1 is SGHVS and CDR2 is FQNEAQ. V shed 5 bases and J shed 6 bases, with 22 bases lying between them. There are 17 residues in the CDR3. The CDR3, as DNA: TGTGCCAGCAGCCGTCCAGGGGGGTCCATCTCCCCCGGGGAGCTGTTTTTT. Protein: CASSRPGGSISPGELFF.

This clonotype was observed many times. This chain connects TRBV2 to TRBJ1-5; perhaps TRBD1 as D (6 bases). The CDR3 runs 15 residues. The V end was cut by 6 bases, the J end by 4 bases, with 16 bases between. The germline gives CDR1 SNHLY, CDR2 FYNNEI. The CDR3 spells CASSPGRGGNQPQHF. DNA for the CDR3: TGTGCCAGCAGCCCGGGCAGGGGCGGGAATCAGCCCCAGCATTTT.

Many counts were recorded for this clonotype. A read error is possible here, since a much larger clone lies one base away. This chain uses TRBV10-3 with TRBJ1-1, with TRBD1 matching over 11 bases. Per the germline V gene, CDR1 is ENHRY and CDR2 is SYGVKD. The CDR3 has 13 amino acids. With V trimmed by 6 bases and J by 9 bases, 6 bases remained unmatched. CDR3 amino acids: CAISEGQGVKAFF. CDR3 sequence (DNA): TGTGCCATCAGCGAGGGACAGGGGGTAAAAGCTTTCTTT.

This clonotype was detected ten times or more. The rearrangement links TRBV7-3 to TRBJ1-2; D is uncertain. Germline V gene lookup returns CDR1 SGHTA and CDR2 FQGTGA. V lost 1 base and J 2 bases, leaving 14 bases between the germline ends. This CDR3 region has 16 residues. Written as DNA, the CDR3 is TGTGCCAGCAGCTTAAGAGGGCCGACGGGGAACTATGGCTACACCTTC. Translating it yields CASSLRGPTGNYGYTF. The variable domain in full, with the rest retrieved from reference TRBV7-3 and TRBJ1-2, is GAGVSQTPSNKVTEKGKYVELRCDPISGHTALYWYRQSLGQGPEFLIYFQGTGAADDSGLPNDRFFAVRPEGSVSTLKIQRTERGDSAVYLCASSLRGPTGNYGYTFGSGTRLTVV.

This clonotype was detected many times. The chain has TRBV4-1 and TRBJ2-2; TRBD2 matches 7 bases. The CDR3 consists of 15 residues. Germline V lookup: CDR1 MGHRA, CDR2 YSYEKL. The V gene end was trimmed by 1 base and the J gene end by 6 bases; junction bases not matched to a gene: 5. CDR3 coding DNA: TGCGCCAGCAGCCAAGTGCGGGAGCGAGCCGGGGAGCTGTTTTTT. Its translation: CASSQVRERAGELFF.

This clonotype was seen only once. The V call is TRBV6-1, the J call TRBJ1-5; no reliable D call. The germline gives CDR1 MNHNS, CDR2 SASEGT. The V end was cut by 0 bases, the J end by 4 bases, with 19 bases between. This CDR3 contains 18 residues. The CDR3 DNA sequence: TGTGCCAGCAGTGAAGCGCACCCCGGCGGACTTTGGAATCAGCCCCAGCATTTT. Amino acid sequence: CASSEAHPGGLWNQPQHF.

Remarks on this clonotype: A read error is possible here, since a much larger clone lies one base away. V and J are TRBV19 and TRBJ2-5; unclear D gene. Per germline, CDR1 LNHDA and CDR2 SQIVND (reference sequence). The germline V and J ends were trimmed by 0 bases and 4 bases, with 9 bases remaining between them. The CDR3 is 14 amino acids. The CDR3 DNA is TGTGCCAGTAGTATAGATGCCGCACGAGAGACCCAGTACTTC. Its translation is CASSIDAARETQYF.

This clonotype has at least ten counts. This chain connects TRBV7-2 to TRBJ1-2; possibly TRBD1 for D (5 bases). Germline CDR1 and CDR2: SGHTA and FQGNSA. This CDR3 contains 16 residues. Trimming removed 3 bases from V and 0 bases from J, with 14 bases in between. This CDR3 is CASSLQGGLANYGYTF. In DNA form, the CDR3 reads TGTGCCAGCAGCTTGCAGGGCGGACTAGCTAACTATGGCTACACCTTC.